This TCR beta chain was obtained from a study of blood T cell repertoires in COVID-19. About the research overall: Acute and convalescent COVID-19 specimens originated in the United States, Italy and Spain. PBMCs, B-cell-depleted T cells, or T cells provided the cDNA or gDNA that made up the material.

Per the authors' pipeline: Reference gene primer amplification in the assay estimated nucleated cell counts. Sequenced by immunoSEQ multiplex PCR; TCRdb stores in-frame clones only, minus some. V, J and clone size derive from that table, while D and trimming were established from the DNA sequence. The table has some 250,000 clones, about 86% seen once. This clone has a single count. The sequencing input was peripheral blood. The origin of this receptor is a man aged 25-40 years with active or convalescent COVID-19.

CDR3 loop: CASSQETGTSGYNEQFF. The CDR3, as DNA: TGCGCCAGCAGCCAAGAAACCGGGACTAGCGGCTACAATGAGCAGTTCTTC. The chain is built from TRBV4-1 and TRBJ2-1; 11 bases map to TRBD2. Per germline, CDR1 MGHRA and CDR2 YSYEKL. J gave up 3 bases and V 0 bases, and 4 bases lay outside the gene matches. CDR3 length: 17 amino acids.